This entry concerns a single TCR beta chain. Original analysis: How many nucleated cells were present was estimated from reference gene primer amplification. Clones were read by immunoSEQ multiplex PCR, and TCRdb kept only the in-frame ones, dropping some. That table gives V, J and clone size, and the DNA gave D and trimming. The sample has 130,000 to 150,000 clones; almost 90% are singletons. The data were taken from a study of blood T cell repertoires in COVID-19. In the study overall: Researchers got acute and convalescent COVID-19 samples from the United States, Italy and Spain. Nucleic acid was either cDNA or gDNA, and it came from T cells, B-cell-depleted T cells, or PBMCs.

The specimen sequenced was peripheral blood. The sequence came from a man aged 45-65 years with active or convalescent COVID-19.

CDR3 nucleotides: TGTGCCAGCAGCTTAGTTGGGCAGACTAAAAATTCACCCCTCCACTTT. Translated: CASSLVGQTKNSPLHF. The V and J genes are TRBV11-2 and TRBJ1-6; D gene uncertain. This CDR3 region has 16 residues. Trimming pared 1 base from V and 7 bases from J, leaving 14 bases between. The germline gives CDR1 SGHAT, CDR2 FQNNGV.